This TCR beta chain was profiled in a study of T-cell memory formation after mild COVID-19. In its sample, this clonotype was seen a few times. TCRdb called the 5' RACE reads again in MiXCR, with one record for every CDR3 protein. The table records fewer than 500,000 distinct CDR3 sequences, about 23% of them present only once. Germline V gene lookup returns CDR1 SGHTA and CDR2 FQGNSA. V gave up 6 bases and J gave up 2 bases, with 14 bases separating them. The CDR3 sequence is 14 residues long. The chain recombines TRBV7-2 with TRBJ2-7; D is ambiguous. Material for sequencing was PBMCs or a T cell subset sorted from them (not recorded which). This receptor was obtained from an adult woman who had mild COVID-19 (a few samples of this study predate the infection). Cell type and time point are not known. In nucleotides, the CDR3 is TGTGCCAGCAGTCATCCCCTTAGGACCTACGAGCAGTACTTC. Encoded protein: CASSHPLRTYEQYF.